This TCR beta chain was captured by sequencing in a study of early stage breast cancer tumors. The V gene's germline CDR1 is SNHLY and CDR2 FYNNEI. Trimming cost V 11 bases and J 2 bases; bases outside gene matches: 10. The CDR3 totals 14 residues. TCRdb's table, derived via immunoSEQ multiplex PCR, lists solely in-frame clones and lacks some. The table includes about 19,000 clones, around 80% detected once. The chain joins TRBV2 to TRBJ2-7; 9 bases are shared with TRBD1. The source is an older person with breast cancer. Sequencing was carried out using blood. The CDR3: CAGQGDRATYEQYF. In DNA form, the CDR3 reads TGTGCCGGACAAGGGGACAGGGCCACCTACGAGCAGTACTTC.